The 15 T cell receptor beta chains in this list originate from one sample, sequenced in a study of radiotherapy plus CTLA-4 blockade in lung cancer. Generated by immunoSEQ multiplex PCR, the TCRdb table keeps only in-frame clones and is missing some. This table has fewer than 65,000 clones, approximately 80% appearing once. Sequenced material: peripheral blood, taken from a patient treated with radiotherapy plus ipilimumab. These receptors were collected from a human donor with non-small cell lung cancer whose response to radiotherapy plus ipilimumab could not be evaluated.

This clone was recorded a few times. The chain employs TRBV28 and TRBJ2-7; the D gene is possibly TRBD1 (6 bases). CDR1 MDHEN and CDR2 SYDVKM come from the germline V gene. The ends were cut back, 1 base at V and 0 bases at J, with 16 bases in the middle. There are 17 residues in the CDR3. The CDR3 sequence is CASSLFLGDRTSYEQYF. The CDR3 nucleotides are TGTGCCAGCAGTTTATTTTTGGGAGACAGGACCTCCTACGAGCAGTACTTC.

This clone was seen a few times. This rearrangement joins TRBV5-8 to TRBJ1-3; D call uncertain. The CDR3 contains 15 residues. Trimming removed 2 bases from V and 0 bases from J, with 9 bases in between. Germline CDR1 SGHTS, CDR2 YDEGEE. CDR3 region: CASSFTGNSGNTIYF. Written as DNA, the CDR3 is TGTGCCAGCAGCTTTACGGGAAACTCTGGAAACACCATATATTTT.

The chain uses TRBV29-1 and TRBJ2-7, with TRBD1 matching 7 bases. CDR1 is SQVTM, CDR2 ANQGSEA, per germline. The CDR3 consists of 12 residues. The V gene end was trimmed by 6 bases and the J gene end by 1 base; junction bases not matched to a gene: 3. The CDR3 bases are TGCAGCGTCCTGGGACAGTCCTACGAGCAGTACTTC. It translates to CSVLGQSYEQYF.

This clone has just one count. V usage is TRBV18 and J usage is TRBJ2-3, with 12 nucleotides matching TRBD1. V shed 3 bases, J shed 8 bases, and the junction held 9 bases outside the gene matches. The CDR3 sequence is 16 residues long. Germline-derived CDR1 and CDR2 are KGHSH and LQKENI. CDR3 residues: CASSPTGTGGDSTQYF. The CDR3 region has the DNA TGTGCCAGCTCACCCACCGGGACAGGGGGCGATAGTACGCAGTATTTT. The full variable domain, completed using reference TRBV18 and TRBJ2-3, is NAGVMQNPRHLVRRRGQEARLRCSPMKGHSHVYWYRQLPEEGLKFMVYLQKENIIDESGMPKERFSAEFPKEGPSILRIQQVVRGDSAAYFCASSPTGTGGDSTQYFGPGTRLTVL.

The genes are TRBV7-3 and TRBJ2-3, with TRBD2 identical over 11 bases. The germline CDR1 and CDR2 sequences are SGHTA and FQGTGA. This CDR3 comprises 16 residues. After removal of 5 bases from V and 10 bases from J, the junction contained 14 bases not matched to a gene. The CDR3 protein is CASSPGTSGPGVSQYF. CDR3 sequence (DNA): TGTGCCAGCAGCCCCGGGACTAGCGGTCCGGGGGTGTCGCAGTATTTT.

This chain uses TRBV19 with TRBJ2-2; 8 positions match TRBD2. Germline V gives CDR1 LNHDA, CDR2 SQIVND (reference sequence). The CDR3 totals 14 residues. Unmatched junction bases numbered 4, after V lost 6 bases and J lost 4 bases. The CDR3, as DNA: TGTGCCAGTAGCGGGGGGGCTGGCACCGGGGAGCTGTTTTTT. Translated: CASSGGAGTGELFF.

The chain recombines TRBV19 with TRBJ1-1; D not certain. The V end lost 7 bases, the J end lost 4 bases, and 19 bases lay between the germline ends. Germline CDR1 and CDR2: LNHDA and SQIVND (reference sequence). There are 15 residues in the CDR3. The chain's CDR3 is CASIRQSRPGTEAFF. DNA of the CDR3: TGTGCCAGTATCCGGCAGTCCCGCCCGGGCACTGAAGCTTTCTTT.

The CDR3 loop reads CASSLVPYEQYF. The CDR3 coding sequence is TGCGCCAGCAGCCTAGTCCCCTACGAGCAGTACTTC. V is TRBV5-1 and J is TRBJ2-5, with unresolved D. The DNA matches TRBJ2-7 better at its end, which makes the J call doubtful. This CDR3 contains 12 residues. The V gene's germline CDR1 is SGHRS and CDR2 YFSETQ.

The CDR3 DNA reads as TGTGCCAGCAGCAAGGGACAGGTGACCTACGAGCAGTACTTC. This encodes CASSKGQVTYEQYF. The chain carries TRBV7-9 and TRBJ2-7; 8 nucleotides match TRBD1. Trimming at V came to 5 bases and at J to 2 bases, leaving 5 bases not matched to a gene. CDR3 size: 14 residues. Per the germline V gene, CDR1 is SEHNR and CDR2 is FQNEAQ (reference sequence). The variable domain in full, completed from reference TRBV7-9 and TRBJ2-7, reads DTGVSQNPRHKITKRGQNVTFRCDPISEHNRLYWYRQTLGQGPEFLTYFQNEAQLEKSRLLSDRFSAERPKGSFSTLEIQRTEQGDSAMYLCASSKGQVTYEQYFGPGTRLTVT.

The CDR3 loop reads CASSPWGQGVNEQYF. For the CDR3, the DNA is TGTGCCAGCAGCCCATGGGGACAGGGGGTTAACGAGCAGTACTTC. The chain recombines TRBV7-2 with TRBJ2-7; 11 bases align to TRBD1. V lost 5 bases to trimming and J lost 5 bases; unmatched junction nucleotides: 8. Germline V gene lookup returns CDR1 SGHTA and CDR2 FQGNSA. CDR3 length: 15 residues.

V is TRBV28 and J is TRBJ2-7; TRBD2 aligns across 9 bases. Germline assignment: CDR1 MDHEN and CDR2 SYDVKM. This CDR3 has 16 amino acids. V lost 6 bases, J lost 2 bases, and 11 bases stayed unmatched. CDR3 bases: TGTGCCAGCAGATCACAGCCGGGACTAGCCCCCTACGAGCAGTACTTC. This codes for CASRSQPGLAPYEQYF.

This clone has only a few counts. The chain combines TRBV6-4 with TRBJ1-1; 9 nucleotides match TRBD1. CDR1 MRHNA and CDR2 SNTAGT come from the germline V gene. The J segment lost 1 base and the V segment lost 2 bases, leaving 2 bases of the junction unmatched. The CDR3 is 15 amino acids. CDR3 loop: CASSDGTGRNTEAFF. The CDR3 nucleotides read TGTGCCAGCAGTGACGGGACAGGGAGGAACACTGAAGCTTTCTTT.

The chain uses TRBV4-1 and TRBJ2-5; TRBD1 is a possible D gene (6 bases). The CDR3 totals 15 residues. The germline V gene has CDR1 MGHRA and CDR2 YSYEKL. Trimming pared 2 bases from V and 5 bases from J, leaving 15 bases between. CDR3 nucleotide sequence: TGCGCCAGCAGCCAACCAACAGGGCCCAGGGAGACCCAGTACTTC. The encoded protein is CASSQPTGPRETQYF.

The chain links TRBV7-8 to TRBJ2-5; maybe TRBD1 (5 bases). This CDR3 has 13 residues. Germline V gene sequence: CDR1 SGHVS, CDR2 FQNEAQ. V was trimmed by 5 bases and J by 5 bases, leaving 12 bases between them. CDR3 in amino acids: CASSRQPVETQYF. In DNA form, the CDR3 reads TGTGCCAGCAGCCGACAGCCCGTTGAGACCCAGTACTTC.

The CDR3 nucleotides are TGTGCCAGCAGCTTAGCCAGGGGGATGAACACTGAAGCTTTCTTT. The encoded protein is CASSLARGMNTEAFF. V and J are TRBV5-8 and TRBJ1-1; TRBD1 aligns across 7 bases. Germline V lookup: CDR1 SGHTS, CDR2 YDEGEE. The CDR3 sequence is 15 residues long. The ends lost 2 bases at V and 0 bases at J; junction bases unmatched: 4.